This T cell receptor (beta chain) was captured in a study of blood T cell repertoires in COVID-19. Study-wide context: Samples of COVID-19 (acute and convalescent) were obtained from the United States, Italy and Spain.

V lost 2 bases and J lost 6; bases outside the gene matches: 10. CDR3 size: 16 residues. The germline V gene has CDR1 WNHNN and CDR2 SYGVQD (reference sequence). Original analysis: Counts of nucleated cells, estimated from reference gene primer amplification, were obtained. Sequencing was performed with immunoSEQ multiplex PCR; in TCRdb, only in-frame clones are kept and a portion is missing. V and J calls and clone size are as listed in that table; D and trimming were resolved from the DNA. The sample lists 130,000 or so clones; roughly four fifths were seen once. The sequence came from a human donor in a cohort sampled during active COVID-19. The V call is TRBV10-1, the J call TRBJ2-1, with TRBD1 identical over 7 bases. Sequencing used peripheral blood. The CDR3 DNA sequence: TGCGCCAGCAGTGAGGCGACAGGGTATAACGCCAATGAGCAGTTCTTC. Translation gives CASSEATGYNANEQFF.